This record covers a single T cell receptor beta chain. As yet, its antigen is unknown. The source of the sample is a study of T cell responses to AZD1222 COVID-19 vaccine. Study results and limitations: Females outnumbered males among donors, who were mostly white British; clonal diversity was possibly underestimated. Nearly half of spike-specific TCRs reportedly target unmutated variant regions. The study sampled repertoires only after the peak T cell response.

Germline CDR1 and CDR2: LNHNV and YYDKDF (reference sequence). V gave up 0 bases and J gave up 6 bases, with 21 bases separating them. The CDR3 consists of 18 residues. TCRdb's table, derived via immunoSEQ multiplex PCR, lists solely in-frame clones and lacks some. The sample carries around 120,000 clones, roughly 91% recorded once. V gene TRBV15 combines with J gene TRBJ2-1, with a weak D call TRBD2 (5 bases). This specimen consisted of peripheral blood, obtained on day 0 of AZD1222 vaccination. The sequence was obtained from an adult in good health. CDR3 nucleotides: TGTGCCACCAGCAGAGATGAACTCGGCAGCACGGGAATCAATGAGCAGTTCTTC. This sequence encodes CATSRDELGSTGINEQFF.